The T cell receptor (beta chain) under discussion was sequenced for a study of cytomegalovirus exposure and HLA in healthy donors. Concerning this clone: As yet, its antigen is unknown.

Study outcomes and limitations: Some V segments, including TRBV6-2 and TRBV6-3, were excluded as indistinguishable. Later on, a genetic analysis was performed. It linked a missense variant in DCLRE1C with V- and J-gene trimming of TCR beta.

Researchers ran the PCR with 60 Vbeta and 13 Jbeta primers. Repertoires were generated with immunoSEQ multiplex PCR, while TCRdb's copy carries only in-frame clones and drops some. The table records around 190,000 clones, roughly four fifths of them present only once. CDR1 and CDR2 from the germline V gene are MNHEY and SVGAGI. Trimming took 4 bases from V and 7 from J; bases not matched to a gene: 3. The CDR3 spans 14 residues. The chain uses TRBV6-5 and TRBJ1-6; TRBD1 matches at 8 bases. The sequenced sample consisted of PBMCs. The TCR sequence derives from a man aged 35-49 years in good health and CMV-seropositive. The CDR3 loop is CASSSGQGNSPLHF. The CDR3, as DNA: TGTGCCAGCAGTTCTGGACAGGGAAATTCACCCCTCCACTTT.